The clone carrying this TCR beta chain is a singleton in its sample. The sample originates from a study of OX40 agonist ivuxolimab in advanced cancers. The wider study: Six ivuxolimab dose levels, 0.01 to 10 mg/kg, were given intravenously every 2 weeks.

Here immunoSEQ multiplex PCR was the method, and the copy in TCRdb shows in-frame clones only, minus some. This table has tens of thousands of clones, 85% to 95% appearing once. This TCR was recovered from an adult with an advanced solid tumor such as melanoma, head and neck, liver or kidney cancer. Sample: CD4+ or CD8+ T cells sorted from blood, taken in a trial of the OX40 agonist ivuxolimab.

The CDR3 loop reads CASSDGQAYQETQYF. CDR3 sequence (DNA): TGTGCCAGCAGCGACGGACAGGCATATCAAGAGACCCAGTACTTC. The chain employs TRBV9 and TRBJ2-5; 7 nucleotides agree with TRBD1. The V gene end was trimmed by 3 bases and the J gene end by 2 bases; junction bases not matched to a gene: 7. The CDR3 spans 15 residues. Germline CDR1 and CDR2: SGDLS and YYNGEE.